Described below is a single T cell receptor (beta chain) sequence and its context. The antigen remains undetermined. This specimen comes from a study of shared clonotypes between healthy human individuals. On the study more broadly: Ranging from 18 to 49 in age, donors were two women and a few men. General study points: Only blood underwent sampling, and tissue repertoires likely differ.

Sequencing was performed with immunoSEQ multiplex PCR; in TCRdb, only in-frame clones are kept and a portion is missing. This sample carries 2 million to 3 million clones, roughly 93% of them seen once, and the ten largest clones take about 0.38%. The CDR3 is made up of 15 amino acids. Germline trimming cut 5 bases from V and 4 bases from J; bases unmatched to any gene: 8. Germline CDR1 and CDR2: MDHEN and SYDVKM. This TCR came from a man aged 18 to 35 in good health. Some clones in this sample may be carry-over from other donors' samples. Sequencing used naive CD4+ T cells from PBMCs. The subset here: CD45RA+ positively selected. The chain carries TRBV28 and TRBJ2-1; 7 bases align to TRBD1. The CDR3 coding sequence is TGTGCCAGCAGTAGCCCGGGACAGCCATACAATGAGCAGTTCTTC. Its protein is CASSSPGQPYNEQFF.